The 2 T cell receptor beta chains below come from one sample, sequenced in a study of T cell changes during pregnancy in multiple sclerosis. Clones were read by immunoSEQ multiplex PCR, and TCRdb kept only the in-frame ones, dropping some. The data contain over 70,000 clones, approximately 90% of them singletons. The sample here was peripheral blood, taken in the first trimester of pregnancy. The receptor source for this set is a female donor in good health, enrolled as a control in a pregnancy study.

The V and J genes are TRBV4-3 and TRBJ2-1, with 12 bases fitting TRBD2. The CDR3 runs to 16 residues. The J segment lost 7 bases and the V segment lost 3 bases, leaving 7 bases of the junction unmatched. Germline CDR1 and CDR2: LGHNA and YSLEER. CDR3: CASSHSTSGGVNEQFF. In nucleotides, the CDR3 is TGCGCCAGCAGCCACTCGACTAGCGGGGGTGTAAATGAGCAGTTCTTC.

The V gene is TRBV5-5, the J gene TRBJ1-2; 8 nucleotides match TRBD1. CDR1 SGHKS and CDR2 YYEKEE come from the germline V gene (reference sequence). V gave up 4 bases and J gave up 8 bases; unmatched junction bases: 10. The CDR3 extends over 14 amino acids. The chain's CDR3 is CASSRGDRSLGYTF. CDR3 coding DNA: TGTGCCAGCAGCCGCGGGGACAGGTCATTAGGCTACACCTTC.